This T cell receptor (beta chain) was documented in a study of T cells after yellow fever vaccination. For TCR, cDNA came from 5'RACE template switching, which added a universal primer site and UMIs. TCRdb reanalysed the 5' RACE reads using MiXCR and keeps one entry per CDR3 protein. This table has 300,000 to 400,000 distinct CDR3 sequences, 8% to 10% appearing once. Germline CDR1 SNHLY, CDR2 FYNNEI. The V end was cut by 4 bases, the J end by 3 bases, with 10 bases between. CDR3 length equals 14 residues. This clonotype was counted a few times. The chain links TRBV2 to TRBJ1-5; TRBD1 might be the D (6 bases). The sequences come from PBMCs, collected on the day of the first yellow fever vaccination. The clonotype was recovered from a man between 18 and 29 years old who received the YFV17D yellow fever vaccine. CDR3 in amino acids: CASSGQGFNQPQHF. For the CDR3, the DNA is TGTGCCAGCAGTGGGCAGGGGTTCAATCAGCCCCAGCATTTT.